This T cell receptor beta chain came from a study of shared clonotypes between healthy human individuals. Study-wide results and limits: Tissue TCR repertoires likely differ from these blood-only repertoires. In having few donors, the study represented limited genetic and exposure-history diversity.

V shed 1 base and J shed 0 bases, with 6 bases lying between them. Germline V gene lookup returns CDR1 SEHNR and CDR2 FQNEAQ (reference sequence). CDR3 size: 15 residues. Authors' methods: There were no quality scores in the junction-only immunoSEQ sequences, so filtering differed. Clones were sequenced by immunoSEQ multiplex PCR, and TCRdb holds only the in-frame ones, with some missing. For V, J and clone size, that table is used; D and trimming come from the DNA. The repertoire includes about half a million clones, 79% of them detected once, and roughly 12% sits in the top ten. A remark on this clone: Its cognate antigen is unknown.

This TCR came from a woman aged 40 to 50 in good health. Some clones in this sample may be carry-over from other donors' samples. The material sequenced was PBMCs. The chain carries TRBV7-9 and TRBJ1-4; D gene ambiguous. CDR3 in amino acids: CASSLVRTTNEKLFF. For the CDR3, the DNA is TGTGCCAGCAGCTTAGTCAGAACAACTAATGAAAAACTGTTTTTT. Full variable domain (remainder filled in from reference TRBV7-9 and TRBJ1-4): DTGVSQNPRHKITKRGQNVTFRCDPISEHNRLYWYRQTLGQGPEFLTYFQNEAQLEKSRLLSDRFSAERPKGSFSTLEIQRTEQGDSAMYLCASSLVRTTNEKLFFGSGTQLSVL.